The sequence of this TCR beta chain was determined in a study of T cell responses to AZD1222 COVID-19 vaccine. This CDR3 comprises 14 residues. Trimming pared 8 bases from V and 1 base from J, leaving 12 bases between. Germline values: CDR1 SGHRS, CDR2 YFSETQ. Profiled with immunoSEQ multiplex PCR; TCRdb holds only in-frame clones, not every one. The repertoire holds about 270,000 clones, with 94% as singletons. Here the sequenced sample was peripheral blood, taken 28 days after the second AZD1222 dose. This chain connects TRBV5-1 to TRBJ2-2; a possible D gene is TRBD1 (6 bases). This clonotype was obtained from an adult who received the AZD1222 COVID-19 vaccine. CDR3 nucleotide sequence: TGCGCCAGTGGACAGACAGAGAACACCGGGGAGCTGTTTTTT. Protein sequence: CASGQTENTGELFF.